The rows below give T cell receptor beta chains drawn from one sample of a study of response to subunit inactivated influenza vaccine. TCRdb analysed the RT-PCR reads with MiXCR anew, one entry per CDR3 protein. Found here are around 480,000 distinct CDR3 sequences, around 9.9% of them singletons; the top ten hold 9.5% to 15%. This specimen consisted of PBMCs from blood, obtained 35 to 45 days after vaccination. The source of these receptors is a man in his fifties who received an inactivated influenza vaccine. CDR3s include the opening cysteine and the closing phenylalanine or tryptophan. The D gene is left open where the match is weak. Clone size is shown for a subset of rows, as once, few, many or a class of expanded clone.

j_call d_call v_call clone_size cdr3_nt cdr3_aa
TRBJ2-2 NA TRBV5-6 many TGTGCCAGCAGCTGGGGAGCAAGCACCGGGGAGCTGTTTTTT CASSWGASTGELFF
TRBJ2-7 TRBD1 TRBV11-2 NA TGTGCCAGCAGCTCAGGGGTAATAAGGACAGGGGGGGACGAGCAGTACTTC CASSSGVIRTGGDEQYF
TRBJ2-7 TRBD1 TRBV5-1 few TGCGCCAGCTGTTTGGGAGACCGGGACAGGACCTACGAGCAGTACTTC CASCLGDRDRTYEQYF
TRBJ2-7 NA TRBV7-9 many TGTGCCAGCAGCTTATCCGGCGGGCAGTACTTC CASSLSGGQYF
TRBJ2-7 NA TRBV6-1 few TGTGCCAGCAGTGCGCGATTGAGCTCCTACGAGCAGTACTTC CASSARLSSYEQYF
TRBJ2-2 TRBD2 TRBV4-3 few TGCGCCAGCAGCCAAGAAGTACTAGCGGGAGGGGTAATCAACACCGGGGAGCTGTTTTTT CASSQEVLAGGVINTGELFF
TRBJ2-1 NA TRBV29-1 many TGCAGCGTCCCCCAGGGGCCCGGGGATGAGCAGTTCTTC CSVPQGPGDEQFF
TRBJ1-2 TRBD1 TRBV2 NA TGTGCCAGCAGTGAACGGACAGGGGCCTATGGCTACACCTTC CASSERTGAYGYTF
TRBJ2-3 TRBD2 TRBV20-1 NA TGCAGTGCCCCGCTTAGCGGGATAACCACAGATACGCAGTATTTT CSAPLSGITTDTQYF
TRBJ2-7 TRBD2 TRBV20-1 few TGCAGTGCTATTGGGACTAGCGGGATTCTAGGGTACGAGCAGTACTTC CSAIGTSGILGYEQYF
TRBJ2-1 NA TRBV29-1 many TGCAGCGTGGGTTTGGGAGTCTTAGCGGATGAGCAGTTCTTC CSVGLGVLADEQFF
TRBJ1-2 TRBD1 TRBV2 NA TGTGCCAGCAGGGAGGACAGGTATGGCTACACCTTC CASREDRYGYTF
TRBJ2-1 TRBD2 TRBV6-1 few TGTGCCAGCAGCCGGGAGGGACTAGCGGGGTCCAGGGAGCAGTTCTTC CASSREGLAGSREQFF
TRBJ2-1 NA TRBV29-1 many TGCAGCGTTGCAACGGACAGCTACAATGAGCAGTTCTTC CSVATDSYNEQFF
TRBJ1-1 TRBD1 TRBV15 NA TGTGCCACCAGGGAGGACAGGGCGATTGCCTTGAACACTGAAGCTTTCTTT CATREDRAIALNTEAFF
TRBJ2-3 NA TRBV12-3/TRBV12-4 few TGTGCCAGCACCCCTGGCGGGCTTAGCACAGATACGCAGTATTTT CASTPGGLSTDTQYF
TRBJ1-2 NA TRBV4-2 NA TGTGCCAGCAGCCAACAGGGCAGGGCCCATCCTAACTATGGCTACACCTTC CASSQQGRAHPNYGYTF
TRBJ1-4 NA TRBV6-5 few TGTGCCAGCAGCTACTTGTCCCGTGGGGAAAAACTGTTTTTT CASSYLSRGEKLFF
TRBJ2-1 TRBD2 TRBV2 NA TGTGCCAGCAGCGGGGGGGACCCAACCTACAATGAGCAGTTCTTC CASSGGDPTYNEQFF
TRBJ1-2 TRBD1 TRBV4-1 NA TGCGCCAGCGGAACAGGGGTGTCCTATGGCTACACCTTC CASGTGVSYGYTF
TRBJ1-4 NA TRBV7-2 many TGTGCCAGCAGCTTAGACAGGGCTAATGAAAAACTGTTTTTT CASSLDRANEKLFF
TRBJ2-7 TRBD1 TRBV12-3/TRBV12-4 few TGTGCCAGCAGTTTAGCGGTAGTAGGGGGCGGCGAGCAGTACTTC CASSLAVVGGGEQYF
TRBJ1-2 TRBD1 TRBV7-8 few TGTGCCAGCAGCTTTGGACAGGGGGGGGAAGGCTATGGCTACACCTTC CASSFGQGGEGYGYTF
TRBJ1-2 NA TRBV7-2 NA TGTGCCAGCAGCCCGCCGGGGGCAGGCTATGGCTACACCTTC CASSPPGAGYGYTF
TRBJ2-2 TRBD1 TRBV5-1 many TGCGCCAGCAGCGGAACAGGGGTCGGGGAGCTGTTTTTT CASSGTGVGELFF
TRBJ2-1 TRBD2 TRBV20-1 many TGCAGTGCAGAACTAGCGGGGGGTGGATACAATGAGCAGTTCTTC CSAELAGGGYNEQFF
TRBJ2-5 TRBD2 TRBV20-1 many TGCAGTGCTAGAGACGGGACTAGCAGTTGGGAGACCCAGTACTTC CSARDGTSSWETQYF
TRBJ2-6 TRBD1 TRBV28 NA TGTGCCAGCAGTTCCTACGGGACAGGGTTGACTGGGGCCAACGTCCTGACTTTC CASSSYGTGLTGANVLTF
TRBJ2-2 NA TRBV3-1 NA TGTGCCAGCAGCCGACAGACCGGGGAGCTGTTTTTT CASSRQTGELFF
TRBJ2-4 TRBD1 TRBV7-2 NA TGTGCCAGCAGCCTGGGACAGTTTCAGTACTTC CASSLGQFQYF
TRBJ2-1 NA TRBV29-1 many TGCAGCGTTGAAGGGCAGGAGAACTCCTACAATGAGCAGTTCTTC CSVEGQENSYNEQFF
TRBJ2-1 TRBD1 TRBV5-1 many TGCGCCAGCAGCTTAGGGACAGGGGTTTACAATGAGCAGTTCTTC CASSLGTGVYNEQFF
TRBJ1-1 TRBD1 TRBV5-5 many TGTGCCAGCAGCCTACGGACAGGGGGGACGAACACTGAAGCTTTCTTT CASSLRTGGTNTEAFF
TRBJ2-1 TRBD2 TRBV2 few TGTGCCAGCAGTGTTGAATTCAGCGGGAGGTTATACAATGAGCAGTTCTTC CASSVEFSGRLYNEQFF
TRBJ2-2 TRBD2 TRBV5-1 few TGCGCCAGCAGCGAAAGACTAGCGGGAGGCACCGGGGAGCTGTTTTTT CASSERLAGGTGELFF